One and the same sample provided the 30 T cell receptor beta chains below, sequenced in a study of resident and recirculating memory T cells in vitiligo. The table came from immunoSEQ multiplex PCR; TCRdb's copy has only in-frame clones and leaves some out. The sample contains 75,000 to 85,000 clones, roughly 94% of which appear only once. Sequencing was performed on blood. All receptors come from a male donor with vitiligo.

The genes are TRBV11-2 and TRBJ2-7, with 9 bases matching TRBD1. Trimming cost V 3 bases and J 4 bases; bases outside gene matches: 4. The CDR3 is 14 residues long. Germline V gives CDR1 SGHAT, CDR2 FQNNGV. Here the CDR3 reads CASSFGTGRYEQYF. CDR3 sequence (DNA): TGTGCCAGCAGCTTCGGGACAGGGCGGTACGAGCAGTACTTC. Full variable domain (remainder filled in from reference TRBV11-2 and TRBJ2-7): EAGVAQSPRYKIIEKRQSVAFWCNPISGHATLYWYQQILGQGPKLLIQFQNNGVVDDSQLPKDRFSAERLKGVDSTLKIQPAKLEDSAVYLCASSFGTGRYEQYFGPGTRLTVT.

The chain joins TRBV5-6 to TRBJ2-2; 12 bases align to TRBD2. The CDR3 runs 16 residues. Germline CDR1 and CDR2: SGHDT and YYEEEE. Trimming removed 0 bases from V and 3 bases from J; junction bases left unmatched: 0. The CDR3 region is CASSLGLAGDTGELFF. The CDR3 nucleotides read TGTGCCAGCAGCTTGGGACTAGCGGGAGACACCGGGGAGCTGTTTTTT. The full variable domain, completed using reference TRBV5-6 and TRBJ2-2, is DAGVTQSPTHLIKTRGQQVTLRCSPKSGHDTVSWYQQALGQGPQFIFQYYEEEERQRGNFPDRFSGHQFPNYSSELNVNALLLGDSALYLCASSLGLAGDTGELFFGEGSRLTVL.

A word on this clone: A junction end diverges from the germline sequence, so it may reflect a read error. This chain joins TRBV15 and TRBJ2-4; D might be TRBD2 (5 bases). Germline V gene data show CDR1 as LNHNV and CDR2 as YYDKDF (reference sequence). This CDR3 has 13 amino acids. This chain's CDR3 is CATSRDLVEKRTF. The DNA for the CDR3 is TGTGCCACCAGCAGAGATCTAGTAGAAAAGCGGACTTTC.

The gene calls are TRBV7-7 and TRBJ2-7; 9 bases are a match to TRBD2. CDR1 is SSHAT, CDR2 FNYEAQ, per germline (reference sequence). Trimming removed 4 bases from V and 7 bases from J; junction bases left unmatched: 8. The CDR3 sequence is 14 residues long. CDR3 protein: CASSSGLAGQEQYF. The CDR3 nucleotides are TGTGCCAGCAGCTCCGGCCTAGCGGGACAAGAGCAGTACTTC.

The V gene is TRBV5-1, the J gene TRBJ2-1, with a tentative D call TRBD1 (5 bases). Trimming shortened V by 4 bases and J by 0 bases, and 11 bases separated the two germline ends. Germline-derived CDR1 and CDR2 are SGHRS and YFSETQ. This CDR3 contains 15 residues. Here the CDR3 reads CASSLVQDSYNEQFF. The CDR3 region has the DNA TGCGCCAGCAGCCTGGTACAGGACTCCTACAATGAGCAGTTCTTC.

The chain carries TRBV9 and TRBJ1-2; maybe TRBD1 (6 bases). Germline loops: CDR1 SGDLS, CDR2 YYNGEE. V lost 4 bases, J lost 7 bases, and 14 bases lay in between. This CDR3 region has 13 residues. In nucleotides, the CDR3 is TGTGCCAGCAGCACCCCCGGCAGGGGTGGCTACACCTTC. Translation: CASSTPGRGGYTF.

The J gene is TRBJ1-5, the V gene TRBV5-1; tentative D call: TRBD1 (5 bases). The CDR3 length is 14 residues. The V end was cut by 2 bases, the J end by 1 base, with 7 bases between. CDR1 and CDR2 from the germline V gene are SGHRS and YFSETQ. CDR3 sequence: CASSFGGSNQPQHF. CDR3 DNA: TGCGCCAGCAGCTTCGGGGGGAGCAATCAGCCCCAGCATTTT.

This chain links TRBV2 with TRBJ2-1; TRBD2 matches at 8 bases. The germline V gene encodes CDR1 SNHLY and CDR2 FYNNEI. J gave up 15 bases and V 4 bases, and 8 bases lay outside the gene matches. The CDR3 loop spans 12 amino acids. In nucleotides, the CDR3 is TGTGCCAGCAGTGGAAGCGGGAGTCAGCCGTTCTTC. This sequence encodes CASSGSGSQPFF.

The chain joins TRBV7-2 to TRBJ2-2, with 11 bases that match TRBD2. Germline lookup yields CDR1 SGHTA and CDR2 FQGNSA. The CDR3 totals 18 residues. The ends lost 5 bases at V and 1 base at J; junction bases unmatched: 9. CDR3 coding DNA: TGTGCCAGCAGCAGGAGAAGTCTAGCGGGAGGGAACACCGGGGAGCTGTTTTTT. This sequence encodes CASSRRSLAGGNTGELFF.

This clone was recorded once. This chain joins TRBV9 and TRBJ2-1, with 13 bases identical to TRBD2. Unmatched junction bases numbered 6, after V lost 0 bases and J lost 0 bases. This CDR3 comprises 19 residues. Germline CDR1 and CDR2: SGDLS and YYNGEE. The CDR3 DNA is TGTGCCAGCAGCGTAGAGGGACTAGCGGGATCAAGCTCCTACAATGAGCAGTTCTTC. As protein: CASSVEGLAGSSSYNEQFF.

The chain joins TRBV5-6 to TRBJ1-4; 9 nucleotides align to TRBD1. The CDR3 runs to 17 residues. J lost 3 bases, V lost 0 bases, and 6 bases had no gene match. Germline V CDR1 and CDR2: SGHDT, YYEEEE. The CDR3 spells CASSLVTGGTANEKLFF. The CDR3 bases are TGTGCCAGCAGCTTGGTCACAGGGGGCACTGCTAATGAAAAACTGTTTTTT.

This chain uses TRBV28 with TRBJ2-1; 8 nucleotides line up with TRBD2. Trimming removed 6 bases from V and 10 bases from J; junction bases left unmatched: 11. Per the germline V gene, CDR1 is MDHEN and CDR2 is SYDVKM. CDR3 size: 14 residues. The CDR3, as DNA: TGTGCCAGCAGCACGCCGGGACTAGAAATGGAGCAGTTCTTC. Translating gives CASSTPGLEMEQFF.

DNA of the CDR3: TGTGCCAGCTCACCACGAGGTTCGACGGCCAAAAACATTCAGTACTTC. This sequence encodes CASSPRGSTAKNIQYF. The chain is built from TRBV18 and TRBJ2-4; D gene ambiguous. The V end lost 1 base, the J end lost 1 base, and 11 bases lay between the germline ends. Germline V gene sequence: CDR1 KGHSH, CDR2 LQKENI. CDR3 length equals 16 residues.

The chain combines TRBV5-6 with TRBJ2-2; a possible D gene is TRBD1 (7 bases). Germline CDR1 SGHDT, CDR2 YYEEEE. V was shortened by 3 bases and J by 1 base, with 22 bases between the two germline ends. The CDR3 has 19 residues. The CDR3 DNA sequence: TGTGCCAGCAGCTACCCGACAGGGACGGGAGTTTGGAACACCGGGGAGCTGTTTTTT. This gives the protein CASSYPTGTGVWNTGELFF.

The V gene is TRBV7-7, the J gene TRBJ2-1; 7 bases map to TRBD1. The CDR3 length is 13 residues. V shed 5 bases and J 6 bases; nucleotides not matched to a gene: 4. Germline-derived CDR1 and CDR2 are SSHAT and FNYEAQ (reference sequence). This CDR3 is CASSPDRANEQFF. The CDR3 nucleotides are TGTGCCAGCAGCCCAGACAGGGCCAATGAGCAGTTCTTC.

In this sample, this clone turned up once. The V gene is TRBV27, the J gene TRBJ2-5; 9 nucleotides agree with TRBD1. Looked up from germline, CDR1 is MNHEY and CDR2 is SMNVEV (reference sequence). The V gene end was trimmed by 6 bases and the J gene end by 2 bases; junction bases not matched to a gene: 7. The CDR3 length is 15 residues. CDR3 sequence (DNA): TGTGCCAGCAGACCGGAGACAGGGGGACAAGAGACCCAGTACTTC. This encodes CASRPETGGQETQYF.

The chain uses TRBV18 and TRBJ1-1; possibly TRBD1 for D (5 bases). The V gene's germline CDR1 is KGHSH and CDR2 LQKENI. This CDR3 spans 16 amino acids. V lost 6 bases and J 2 bases, leaving 19 bases between the germline ends. CDR3 coding DNA: TGTGCCAGCTCCCAATACAGGAGTGGATTAAACACTGAAGCTTTCTTT. Its protein is CASSQYRSGLNTEAFF.

This chain joins TRBV19 and TRBJ1-2, with D uncertain. CDR3 size: 13 residues. Germline V CDR1 and CDR2: LNHDA, SQIVND (reference sequence). Trimming stripped 11 bases from V and 8 bases from J, with 21 bases between. The CDR3 region has the DNA TGTGCCTCCCTTAGCGGGCCAGCCGCAGGCTACACCTTC. Protein sequence: CASLSGPAAGYTF.

J is TRBJ2-3 and V is TRBV25-1, with 8 positions matching TRBD1. V trimming: 7 bases; J trimming: 9 bases; junction bases outside the gene matches: 3. CDR1 MGHDK and CDR2 SYGVNS come from the germline V gene. The CDR3 runs 11 residues. CDR3 bases: TGTGCCAGCACCCACAGGGGGACGCAGTATTTT. Translated: CASTHRGTQYF.

This chain joins TRBV19 and TRBJ2-7, with D perhaps TRBD1 (5 bases). Germline V gene data show CDR1 as LNHDA and CDR2 as SQIVND (reference sequence). V lost 5 bases and J 1 base, leaving 12 bases between the germline ends. CDR3 size: 14 residues. CDR3 sequence reads: CASSWGSPSYEQYF. The DNA for the CDR3 is TGTGCCAGTAGTTGGGGCTCCCCGTCCTACGAGCAGTACTTC.

J is TRBJ1-2 and V is TRBV19, with D possibly TRBD1 on 5 matching bases. From germline, CDR1 is LNHDA and CDR2 SQIVND (reference sequence). Trimming removed 7 bases from V and 8 bases from J, with 20 bases in between. This CDR3 has 14 amino acids. Written as DNA, the CDR3 is TGTGCCAGTACACGTCGGGGGAATGCGGACGGCTACACCTTC. This translates into CASTRRGNADGYTF.

The rearrangement joins TRBV5-1 to TRBJ2-7; D might be TRBD2 (5 bases). Per germline, CDR1 SGHRS and CDR2 YFSETQ. V gave up 7 bases and J gave up 0 bases, with 11 bases separating them. The CDR3 length is 13 residues. The CDR3 nucleotides read TGCGCCAGCGGACCGGGAACCTCCTACGAGCAGTACTTC. Protein sequence: CASGPGTSYEQYF.

The V call is TRBV7-8, the J call TRBJ2-7; D is perhaps TRBD2 (6 bases). Germline V CDR1 and CDR2: SGHVS, FQNEAQ. Trimming removed 1 base at V and 6 bases at J, with 13 bases between. The length of the CDR3 is 14 residues. The CDR3 sequence: CASSLGGRGGEQYF. CDR3 bases: TGTGCCAGCAGCTTAGGGGGACGGGGAGGCGAGCAGTACTTC. Using reference TRBV7-8 and TRBJ2-7 for the parts outside the CDR3, the full variable domain is GAGVSQSPRYKVAKRGQDVALRCDPISGHVSLFWYQQALGQGPEFLTYFQNEAQLDKSGLPSDRFFAERPEGSVSTLKIQRTQQEDSAVYLCASSLGGRGGEQYFGPGTRLTVT.

The chain carries TRBV6-1 and TRBJ2-1; TRBD1 matches 7 bases. This CDR3 has 20 residues. Trimming took 1 base from V and 4 from J; bases not matched to a gene: 19. Per the germline V gene, CDR1 is MNHNS and CDR2 is SASEGT. CDR3 amino acids: CASSEEGTARWTRGYNEQFF. In nucleotides, the CDR3 is TGTGCCAGCAGTGAAGAGGGGACAGCCAGGTGGACGAGGGGTTACAATGAGCAGTTCTTC.

J is TRBJ1-1 and V is TRBV6-1; maybe TRBD1 (5 bases). This CDR3 is 14 amino acids long. Trimming took off 0 bases at V and 6 bases at J, with 11 bases between the two ends. In germline, CDR1 is MNHNS, CDR2 SASEGT. This CDR3 is CASSEAGGTAEAFF. Here the CDR3 DNA reads TGTGCCAGCAGTGAAGCGGGGGGGACCGCTGAAGCTTTCTTT.

This chain connects TRBV30 to TRBJ1-2, with 8 positions matching TRBD1. Trimming removed 0 bases from V and 8 bases from J; junction bases left unmatched: 11. Per germline, CDR1 GTSNPN and CDR2 SVGIG (reference sequence). The CDR3 spans 15 residues. The CDR3 coding sequence is TGTGCCTGGAGTGTACGGTGGACAGGGTGGAGAGGCTACACCTTC. It specifies CAWSVRWTGWRGYTF.

The chain combines TRBV11-3 with TRBJ2-3; TRBD1 matches 8 bases. The V and J ends lost 1 base and 14 bases, in that order; junction bases with no gene match: 5. The CDR3 runs 12 residues. Germline lookup yields CDR1 SGHNT and CDR2 YENEEA. CDR3 region: CASSLGDRIPYF. CDR3 in DNA: TGTGCCAGCAGCTTAGGGGACAGGATCCCGTATTTT.

The chain joins TRBV11-3 to TRBJ2-2; D unclear. V was shortened by 3 bases and J by 5 bases, with 10 bases between the two germline ends. CDR1 and CDR2 from the germline V gene are SGHNT and YENEEA. The CDR3 extends over 14 amino acids. The CDR3 protein is CASSLNTITGELFF. The DNA for the CDR3 is TGTGCCAGCAGCTTGAACACGATAACCGGGGAGCTGTTTTTT.

The chain employs TRBV28 and TRBJ2-7, with TRBD2 matching over 10 bases. V dropped 5 bases and J dropped 0; count of bases not matched to a gene: 4. The CDR3 has 15 amino acids. Germline V CDR1 and CDR2: MDHEN, SYDVKM. In DNA form, the CDR3 reads TGTGCCAGCAGTATCAGCGGGAGGGCCTCCTACGAGCAGTACTTC. Its protein is CASSISGRASYEQYF.

The chain is built from TRBV28 and TRBJ2-6; possible D gene TRBD2, 5 bases. Looked up from germline, CDR1 is MDHEN and CDR2 is SYDVKM. This CDR3 spans 16 amino acids. The V gene lost 2 bases and the J gene lost 0 bases, with 8 bases spanning the gap. CDR3 in amino acids: CASSLGGRSGANVLTF. DNA of the CDR3: TGTGCCAGCAGTTTAGGAGGACGCTCTGGGGCCAACGTCCTGACTTTC.